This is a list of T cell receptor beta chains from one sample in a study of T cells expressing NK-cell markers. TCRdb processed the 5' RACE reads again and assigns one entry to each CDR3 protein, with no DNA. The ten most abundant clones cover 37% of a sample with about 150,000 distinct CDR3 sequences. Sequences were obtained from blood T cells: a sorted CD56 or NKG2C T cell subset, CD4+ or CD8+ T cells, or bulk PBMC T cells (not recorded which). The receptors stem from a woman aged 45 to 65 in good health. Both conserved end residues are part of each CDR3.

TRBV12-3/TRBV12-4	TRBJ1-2	CASRLSLFYGYTF
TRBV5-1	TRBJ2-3	CASSLIPERGDTQYF
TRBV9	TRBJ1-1	CASSPHVGGEIEAFF
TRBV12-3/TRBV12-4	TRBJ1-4	CATTTGRGEKLFF
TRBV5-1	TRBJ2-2	CASSLGLAGLTGELFF
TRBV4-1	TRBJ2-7	CASSQVRSTYEQYF
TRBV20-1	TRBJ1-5	CSAREGGAGGQPQHF
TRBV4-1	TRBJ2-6	CASSNTPGGAGANVLTF
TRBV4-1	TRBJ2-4	CASSQGLAGGVAKNIQYF
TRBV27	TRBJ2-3	CASSLNEGASDTQYF
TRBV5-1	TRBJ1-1	CASSLLDIGGGIEAFF
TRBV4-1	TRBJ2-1	CASSQVGNPIYEQFF
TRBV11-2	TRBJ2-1	CASSRAGQGGGGEQFF
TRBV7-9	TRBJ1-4	CASSLGSMLFF
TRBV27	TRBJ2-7	CASSLSGSFLEQYF
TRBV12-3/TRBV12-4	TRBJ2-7	CASGSISYEQYF
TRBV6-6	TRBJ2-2	CASKAGNTGELFF
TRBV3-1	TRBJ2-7	CASSLRDNLYEQYF
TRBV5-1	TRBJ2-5	CASSLEASGSWETQYF
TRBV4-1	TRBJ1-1	CASSQPTLNTEAFF
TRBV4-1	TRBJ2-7	CASSQGSGLAGLSYEQYF
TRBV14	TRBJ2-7	CASSQLLDSYEQYF
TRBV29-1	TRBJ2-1	CSVFSGSVWSYNEQFF
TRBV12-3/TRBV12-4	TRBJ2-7	CASSFPSHYEQYF
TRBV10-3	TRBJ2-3	CAISELSYTDTQYF